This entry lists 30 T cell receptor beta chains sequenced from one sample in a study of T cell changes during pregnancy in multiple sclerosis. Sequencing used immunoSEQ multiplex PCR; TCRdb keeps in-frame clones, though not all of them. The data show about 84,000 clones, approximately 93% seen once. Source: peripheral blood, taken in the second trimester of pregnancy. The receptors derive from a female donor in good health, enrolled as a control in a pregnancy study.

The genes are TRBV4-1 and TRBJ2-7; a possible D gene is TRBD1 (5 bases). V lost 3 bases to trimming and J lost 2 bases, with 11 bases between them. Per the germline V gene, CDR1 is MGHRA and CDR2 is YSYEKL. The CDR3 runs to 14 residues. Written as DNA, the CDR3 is TGCGCCAGCAGCCAGATTGACAGACCCTACGAGCAGTACTTC. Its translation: CASSQIDRPYEQYF.

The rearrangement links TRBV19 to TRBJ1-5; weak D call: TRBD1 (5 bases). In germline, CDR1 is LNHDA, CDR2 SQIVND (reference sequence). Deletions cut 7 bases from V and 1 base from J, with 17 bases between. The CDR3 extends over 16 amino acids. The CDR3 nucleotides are TGTGCCAGTATGGGAGGGGAGGGACGGAGCAATCAGCCCCAGCATTTT. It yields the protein CASMGGEGRSNQPQHF.

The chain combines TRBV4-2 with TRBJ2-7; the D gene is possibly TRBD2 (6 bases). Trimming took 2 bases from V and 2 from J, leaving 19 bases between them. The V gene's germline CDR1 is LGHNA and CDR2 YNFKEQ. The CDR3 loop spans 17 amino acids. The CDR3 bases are TGTGCCAGCAGCCAACGCCCAGGCGGGACTGGGACCTACGAGCAGTACTTC. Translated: CASSQRPGGTGTYEQYF.

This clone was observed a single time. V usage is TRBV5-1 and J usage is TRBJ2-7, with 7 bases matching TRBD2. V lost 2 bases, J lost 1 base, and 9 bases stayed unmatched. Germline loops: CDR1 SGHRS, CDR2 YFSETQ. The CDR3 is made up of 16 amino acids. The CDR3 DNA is TGCGCCAGCAGCTTTCCGGACAACGGGGGGTCCTACGAGCAGTACTTC. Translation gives CASSFPDNGGSYEQYF.

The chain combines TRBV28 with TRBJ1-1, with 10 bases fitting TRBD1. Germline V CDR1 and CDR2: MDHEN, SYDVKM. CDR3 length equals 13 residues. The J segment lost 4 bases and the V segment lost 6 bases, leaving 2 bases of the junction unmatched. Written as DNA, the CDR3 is TGTGCCAGCAGGACAGGGGGCACCACTGAAGCTTTCTTT. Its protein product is CASRTGGTTEAFF.

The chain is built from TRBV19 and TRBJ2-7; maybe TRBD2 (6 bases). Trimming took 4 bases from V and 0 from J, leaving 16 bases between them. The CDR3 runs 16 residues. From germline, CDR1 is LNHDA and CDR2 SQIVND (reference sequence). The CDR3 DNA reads TGTGCCAGTAGTAACCCTAGGGCGGGGAGCTCCTACGAGCAGTACTTC. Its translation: CASSNPRAGSSYEQYF. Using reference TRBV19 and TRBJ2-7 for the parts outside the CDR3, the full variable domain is DGGITQSPKYLFRKEGQNVTLSCEQNLNHDAMYWYRQDPGQGLRLIYYSQIVNDFQKGDIAEGYSVSREKKESFPLTVTSAQKNPTAFYLCASSNPRAGSSYEQYFGPGTRLTVT.

The CDR3 DNA reads TGTGCCAGCAGCTGGGGACCGGGACAGGAAGCACTAAGCTCCTACAATGAGCAGTTCTTC. This codes for CASSWGPGQEALSSYNEQFF. This chain connects TRBV5-4 to TRBJ2-1; 8 bases are shared with TRBD1. V lost 3 bases and J lost 0; bases outside the gene matches: 17. Germline CDR1 SGHNT, CDR2 YYREEE (reference sequence). The CDR3 sequence is 20 residues long.

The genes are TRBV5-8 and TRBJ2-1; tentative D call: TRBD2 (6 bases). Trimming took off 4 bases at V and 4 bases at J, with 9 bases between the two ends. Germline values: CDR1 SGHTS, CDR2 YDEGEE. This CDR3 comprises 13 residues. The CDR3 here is CASSPGRYNEQFF. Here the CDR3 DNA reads TGTGCCAGCAGCCCAGGGAGGTACAATGAGCAGTTCTTC.

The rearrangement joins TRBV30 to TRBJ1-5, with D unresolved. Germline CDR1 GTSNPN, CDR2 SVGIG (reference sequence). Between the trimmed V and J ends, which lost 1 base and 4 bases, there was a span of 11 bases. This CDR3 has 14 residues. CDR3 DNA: TGTGCCTGGAGTGACTCATACTATAATCAGCCCCAGCATTTT. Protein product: CAWSDSYYNQPQHF.

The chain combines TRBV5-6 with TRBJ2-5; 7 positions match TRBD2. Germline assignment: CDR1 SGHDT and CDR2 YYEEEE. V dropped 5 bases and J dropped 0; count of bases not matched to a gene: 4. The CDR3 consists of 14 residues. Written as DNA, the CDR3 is TGTGCCAGCAGGGCTAGCGGACACCAAGAGACCCAGTACTTC. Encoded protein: CASRASGHQETQYF. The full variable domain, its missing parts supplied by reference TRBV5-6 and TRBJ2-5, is DAGVTQSPTHLIKTRGQQVTLRCSPKSGHDTVSWYQQALGQGPQFIFQYYEEEERQRGNFPDRFSGHQFPNYSSELNVNALLLGDSALYLCASRASGHQETQYFGPGTRLLVL.

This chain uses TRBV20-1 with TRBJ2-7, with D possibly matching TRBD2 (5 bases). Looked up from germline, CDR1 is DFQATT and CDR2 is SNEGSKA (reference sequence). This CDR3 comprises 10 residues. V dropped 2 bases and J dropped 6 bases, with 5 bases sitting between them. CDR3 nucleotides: TGCAGTGCTAGACGGGGCGAGCAGTACTTC. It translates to CSARRGEQYF.

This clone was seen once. Written as DNA, the CDR3 is TGTGCCAGCAGCCTTTCAGTGGGGGCTTCTGGAAACACCATATATTTT. The encoded protein is CASSLSVGASGNTIYF. This chain uses TRBV7-9 with TRBJ1-3; maybe TRBD1 (6 bases). The CDR3 contains 16 residues. CDR1 is SEHNR, CDR2 FQNEAQ, per germline (reference sequence). The ends were cut back, 5 bases at V and 1 base at J, with 15 bases in the middle.

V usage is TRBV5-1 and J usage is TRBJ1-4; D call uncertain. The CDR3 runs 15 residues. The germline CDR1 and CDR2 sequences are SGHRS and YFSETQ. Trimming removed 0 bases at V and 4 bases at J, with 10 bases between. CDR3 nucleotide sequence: TGCGCCAGCAGCTTGGAAGGAGGTAGTAATGAAAAACTGTTTTTT. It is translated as CASSLEGGSNEKLFF.

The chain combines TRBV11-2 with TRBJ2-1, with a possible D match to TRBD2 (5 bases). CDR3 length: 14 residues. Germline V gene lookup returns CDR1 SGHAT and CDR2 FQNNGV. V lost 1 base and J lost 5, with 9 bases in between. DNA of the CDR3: TGTGCCAGCAGCTTAGGGGCTAGCCACAATGAGCAGTTCTTC. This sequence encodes CASSLGASHNEQFF.

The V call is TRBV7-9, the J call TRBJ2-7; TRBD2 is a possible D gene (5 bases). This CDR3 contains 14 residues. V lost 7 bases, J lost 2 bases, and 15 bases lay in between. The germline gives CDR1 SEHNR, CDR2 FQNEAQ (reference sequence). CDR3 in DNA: TGTGCCAGCACCCCCAGAGGCGGGCCCTACGAGCAGTACTTC. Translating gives CASTPRGGPYEQYF.

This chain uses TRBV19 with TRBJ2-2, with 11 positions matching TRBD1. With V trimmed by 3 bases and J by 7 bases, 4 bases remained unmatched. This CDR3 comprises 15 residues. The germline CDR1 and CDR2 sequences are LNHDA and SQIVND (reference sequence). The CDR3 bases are TGTGCCAGTAGTATCTCCGGGACAGGGGGCGGGGAGCTGTTTTTT. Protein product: CASSISGTGGGELFF.

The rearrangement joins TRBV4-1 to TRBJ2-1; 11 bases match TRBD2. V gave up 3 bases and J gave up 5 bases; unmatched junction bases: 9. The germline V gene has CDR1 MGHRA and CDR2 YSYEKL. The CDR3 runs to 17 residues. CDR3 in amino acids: CASSQQWLAGGDNEQFF. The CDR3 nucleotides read TGCGCCAGCAGCCAGCAATGGCTAGCGGGAGGCGACAATGAGCAGTTCTTC.

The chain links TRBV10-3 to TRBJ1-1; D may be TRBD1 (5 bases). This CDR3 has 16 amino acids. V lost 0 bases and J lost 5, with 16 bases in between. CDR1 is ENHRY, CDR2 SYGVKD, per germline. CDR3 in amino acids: CAISESDWGRRTEAFF. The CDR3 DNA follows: TGTGCCATCAGTGAGTCCGATTGGGGCCGTAGAACTGAAGCTTTCTTT.

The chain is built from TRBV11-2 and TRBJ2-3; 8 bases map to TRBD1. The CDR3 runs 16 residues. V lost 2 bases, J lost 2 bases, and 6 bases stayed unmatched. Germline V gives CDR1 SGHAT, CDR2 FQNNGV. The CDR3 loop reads CASSLRTGLTTDTQYF. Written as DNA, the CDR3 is TGTGCCAGCAGCTTAAGGACAGGGCTAACCACAGATACGCAGTATTTT. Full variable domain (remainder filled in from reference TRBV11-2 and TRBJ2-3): EAGVAQSPRYKIIEKRQSVAFWCNPISGHATLYWYQQILGQGPKLLIQFQNNGVVDDSQLPKDRFSAERLKGVDSTLKIQPAKLEDSAVYLCASSLRTGLTTDTQYFGPGTRLTVL.

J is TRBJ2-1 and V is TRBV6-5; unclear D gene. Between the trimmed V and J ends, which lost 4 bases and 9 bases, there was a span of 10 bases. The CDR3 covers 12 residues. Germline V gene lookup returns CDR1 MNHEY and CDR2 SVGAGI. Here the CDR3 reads CASSSTPGEQFF. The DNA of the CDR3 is TGTGCCAGCAGTTCCACCCCCGGTGAGCAGTTCTTC.

The CDR3 reads CASSPRGGAGTYEQYF. The CDR3 DNA reads TGCGCCAGCAGCCCTCGCGGGGGGGCTGGTACCTACGAGCAGTACTTC. The chain joins TRBV5-1 to TRBJ2-7; 9 bases align to TRBD2. J lost 2 bases, V lost 4 bases, and 10 bases had no gene match. Germline V gene data show CDR1 as SGHRS and CDR2 as YFSETQ. This CDR3 has 16 amino acids.

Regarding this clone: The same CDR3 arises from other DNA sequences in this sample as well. CDR3: CASSLQGPNTEAFF. The CDR3 DNA is TGCGCCAGCAGCTTACAGGGGCCTAACACTGAAGCTTTCTTT. This chain connects TRBV5-1 to TRBJ1-1, with TRBD1 matching 7 bases. Germline values: CDR1 SGHRS, CDR2 YFSETQ. Trimming removed 2 bases from V and 2 bases from J; junction bases left unmatched: 3. The length of the CDR3 is 14 residues.

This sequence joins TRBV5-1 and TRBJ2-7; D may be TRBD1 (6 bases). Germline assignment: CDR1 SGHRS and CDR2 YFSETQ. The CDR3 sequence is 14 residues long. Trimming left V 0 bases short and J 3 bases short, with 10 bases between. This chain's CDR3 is CASSLGAGVYEQYF. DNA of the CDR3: TGCGCCAGCAGCTTGGGTGCAGGGGTCTACGAGCAGTACTTC. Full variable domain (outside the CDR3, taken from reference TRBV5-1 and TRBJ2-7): KAGVTQTPRYLIKTRGQQVTLSCSPISGHRSVSWYQQTPGQGLQFLFEYFSETQRNKGNFPGRFSGRQFSNSRSEMNVSTLELGDSALYLCASSLGAGVYEQYFGPGTRLTVT.

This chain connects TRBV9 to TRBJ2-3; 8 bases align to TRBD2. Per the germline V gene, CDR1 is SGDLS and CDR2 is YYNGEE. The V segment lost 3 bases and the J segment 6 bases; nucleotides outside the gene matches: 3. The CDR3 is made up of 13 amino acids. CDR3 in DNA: TGTGCCAGCAGCGCCGGGAGGGGCGATACGCAGTATTTT. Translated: CASSAGRGDTQYF.

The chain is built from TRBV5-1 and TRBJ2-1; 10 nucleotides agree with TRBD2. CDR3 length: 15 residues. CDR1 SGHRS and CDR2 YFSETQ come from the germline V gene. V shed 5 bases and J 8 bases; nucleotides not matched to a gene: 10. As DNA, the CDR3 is TGCGCCAGCAGGTCGGCATTAGCGGGAGGTTATGAGCAGTTCTTC. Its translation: CASRSALAGGYEQFF.

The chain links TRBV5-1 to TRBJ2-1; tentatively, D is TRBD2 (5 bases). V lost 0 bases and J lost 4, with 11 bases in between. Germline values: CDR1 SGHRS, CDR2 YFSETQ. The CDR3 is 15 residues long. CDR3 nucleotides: TGCGCCAGCAGCTTGGGTACTAGAAGTTACAATGAGCAGTTCTTC. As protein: CASSLGTRSYNEQFF.

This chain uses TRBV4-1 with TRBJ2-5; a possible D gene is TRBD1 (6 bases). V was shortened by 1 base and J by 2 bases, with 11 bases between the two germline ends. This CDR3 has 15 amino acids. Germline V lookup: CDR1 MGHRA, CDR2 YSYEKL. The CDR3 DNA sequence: TGCGCCAGCAGCCAAGGGCTAGGGGGACAAGAGACCCAGTACTTC. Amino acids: CASSQGLGGQETQYF.

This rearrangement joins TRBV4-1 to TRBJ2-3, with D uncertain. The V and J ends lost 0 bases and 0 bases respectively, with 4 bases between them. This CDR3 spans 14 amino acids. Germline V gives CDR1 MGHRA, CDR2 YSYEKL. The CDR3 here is CASSQESSTDTQYF. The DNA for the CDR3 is TGCGCCAGCAGCCAAGAATCAAGCACAGATACGCAGTATTTT.

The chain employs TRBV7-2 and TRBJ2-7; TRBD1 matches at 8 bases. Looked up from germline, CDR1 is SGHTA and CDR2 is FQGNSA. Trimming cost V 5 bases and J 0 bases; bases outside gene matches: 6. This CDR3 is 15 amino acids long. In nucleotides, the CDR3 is TGTGCCAGCAGCATGACAGGGGTAGTCTCCTACGAGCAGTACTTC. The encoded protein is CASSMTGVVSYEQYF.

CDR3 region: CASSQESGKRGQPQHF. CDR3 DNA sequence: TGCGCCAGCAGCCAAGAGAGCGGGAAGAGGGGGCAGCCCCAGCATTTT. The V and J genes are TRBV4-1 and TRBJ1-5; possibly TRBD1 for D (6 bases). V was clipped by 0 bases and J by 7 bases, with 16 bases between them. From germline, CDR1 is MGHRA and CDR2 YSYEKL. The CDR3 totals 16 residues.